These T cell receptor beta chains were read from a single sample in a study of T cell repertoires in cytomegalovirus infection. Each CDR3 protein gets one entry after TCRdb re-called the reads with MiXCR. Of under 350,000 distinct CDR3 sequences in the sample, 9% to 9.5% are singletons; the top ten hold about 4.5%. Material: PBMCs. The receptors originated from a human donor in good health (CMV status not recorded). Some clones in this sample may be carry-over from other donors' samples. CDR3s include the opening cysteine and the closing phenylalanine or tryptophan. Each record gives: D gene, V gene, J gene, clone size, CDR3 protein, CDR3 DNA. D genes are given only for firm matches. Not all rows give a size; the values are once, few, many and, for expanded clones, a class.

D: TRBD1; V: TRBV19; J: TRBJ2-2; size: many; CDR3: CASVRGQPNTGELFF; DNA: TGTGCCAGTGTTCGGGGACAGCCGAACACCGGGGAGCTGTTTTTT
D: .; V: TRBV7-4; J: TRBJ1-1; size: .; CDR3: CASSPYRVTEAFF; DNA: TGTGCCAGCAGCCCCTACAGGGTCACTGAAGCTTTCTTT
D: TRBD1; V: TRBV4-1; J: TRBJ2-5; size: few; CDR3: CASSQAGTGGHQETQYF; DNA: TGTGCCAGCAGCCAAGCTGGGACAGGGGGGCACCAAGAGACCCAGTACTTC
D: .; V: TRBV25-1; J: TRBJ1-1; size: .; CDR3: CASGIGAARAFF; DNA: TGTGCCAGCGGAATTGGGGCCGCAAGAGCTTTCTTT
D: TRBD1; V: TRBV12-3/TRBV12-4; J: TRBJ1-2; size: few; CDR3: CASRPGQGQTNYGYTF; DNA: TGTGCCAGCAGGCCGGGACAGGGTCAAACAAACTATGGCTACACCTTC
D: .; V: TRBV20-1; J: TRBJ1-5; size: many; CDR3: CSARRRVNSNQPQHF; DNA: TGCAGTGCTCGGCGGAGGGTTAACAGCAATCAGCCCCAGCATTTT
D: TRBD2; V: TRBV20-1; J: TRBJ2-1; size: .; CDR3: CSTALAGGNSYNEQFF; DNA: TGCAGTACGGCGCTAGCGGGGGGCAATTCCTACAATGAGCAGTTCTTC
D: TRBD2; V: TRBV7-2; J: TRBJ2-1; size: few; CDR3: CASSFLAGPYNEQFF; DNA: TGTGCCAGCAGCTTCCTAGCGGGGCCCTACAATGAGCAGTTCTTC
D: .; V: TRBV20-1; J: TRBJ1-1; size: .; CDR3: CSAREGIVNTEAFF; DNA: TGCAGTGCTAGAGAGGGGATTGTGAACACTGAAGCTTTCTTT
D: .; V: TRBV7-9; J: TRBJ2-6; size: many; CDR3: CASSSRHTSGANVLTF; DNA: TGTGCCAGCAGCTCCAGACATACCTCTGGGGCCAACGTCCTGACTTTC
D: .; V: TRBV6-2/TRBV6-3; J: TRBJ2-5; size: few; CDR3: CASKTGTRETQYF; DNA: TGTGCCAGCAAAACCGGGACGCGGGAGACCCAGTACTTC
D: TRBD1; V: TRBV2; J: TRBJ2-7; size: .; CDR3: CASTTGGKSYEQYF; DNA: TGTGCCAGCACCACAGGGGGGAAATCGTACGAGCAGTACTTC
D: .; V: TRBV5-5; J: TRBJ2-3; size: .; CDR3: CASSFPERVVDTQYF; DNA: TGTGCCAGCAGCTTCCCTGAGAGAGTCGTAGATACGCAGTATTTT
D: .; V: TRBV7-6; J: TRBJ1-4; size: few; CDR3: CASSFGRFGGKLFF; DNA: TGTGCCAGCAGTTTCGGTCGGTTCGGGGGAAAACTGTTTTTT
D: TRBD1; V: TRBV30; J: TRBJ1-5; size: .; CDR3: CAWSISRGDQPQHF; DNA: TGTGCCTGGAGTATTAGCAGGGGGGATCAGCCCCAGCATTTT
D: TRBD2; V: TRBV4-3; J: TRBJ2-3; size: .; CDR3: CASSQVVGLAGLTDTQYF; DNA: TGCGCCAGCAGCCAAGTGGTCGGACTAGCGGGATTGACAGATACGCAGTATTTT
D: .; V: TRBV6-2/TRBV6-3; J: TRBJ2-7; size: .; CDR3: CASSLRWSLRKGEQYF; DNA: TGTGCCAGCAGTCTCCGGTGGTCCCTAAGGAAGGGCGAGCAGTACTTC
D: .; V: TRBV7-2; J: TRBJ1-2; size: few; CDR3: CASSLIKNYGYTF; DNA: TGTGCCAGCAGCTTGATAAAGAACTATGGCTACACCTTC
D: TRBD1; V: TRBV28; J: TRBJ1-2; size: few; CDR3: CASSAGTGAFGGYTF; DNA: TGTGCCAGCAGCGCAGGGACAGGGGCGTTTGGTGGCTACACCTTC
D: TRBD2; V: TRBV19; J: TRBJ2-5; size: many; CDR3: CASSMSGGFQETQYF; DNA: TGTGCCAGTAGTATGAGCGGGGGATTCCAAGAGACCCAGTACTTC
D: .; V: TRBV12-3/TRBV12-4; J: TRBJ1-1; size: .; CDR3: CASSSRQNRNTEAFF; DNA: TGTGCCAGCAGTTCACGACAGAACCGGAACACTGAAGCTTTCTTT
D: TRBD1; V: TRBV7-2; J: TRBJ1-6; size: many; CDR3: CASSPGFGQGDSPLHF; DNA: TGTGCCAGCAGCCCCGGTTTCGGACAGGGGGATTCACCCCTCCACTTT
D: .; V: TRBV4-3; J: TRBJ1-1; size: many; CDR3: CASSRTDFGTEAFF; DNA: TGCGCCAGCAGCCGGACAGATTTTGGCACTGAAGCTTTCTTT
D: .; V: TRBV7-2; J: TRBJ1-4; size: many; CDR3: CASSSQPGEKLFF; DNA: TGTGCCAGCAGCTCTCAACCTGGAGAAAAACTGTTTTTT
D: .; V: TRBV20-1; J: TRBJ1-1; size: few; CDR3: CSARDFGQLNTEAFF; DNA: TGCAGTGCTAGAGATTTCGGACAGCTGAACACTGAAGCTTTCTTT
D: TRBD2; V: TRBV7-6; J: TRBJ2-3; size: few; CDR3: CASRRTSGTSDTQYF; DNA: TGTGCCAGCCGCCGGACTAGCGGGACCTCAGATACGCAGTATTTT
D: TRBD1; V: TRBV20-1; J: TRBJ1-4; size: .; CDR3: CSARSPRDRDEKLFF; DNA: TGCAGTGCTAGGTCGCCCCGGGACAGAGATGAAAAACTGTTTTTT
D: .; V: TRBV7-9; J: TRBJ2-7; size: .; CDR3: CASSGGTQREQYF; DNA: TGTGCCAGCAGCGGAGGGACCCAGCGCGAGCAGTACTTC
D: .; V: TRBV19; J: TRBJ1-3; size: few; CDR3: CATQRMSSGNTIYF; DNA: TGTGCCACCCAGCGGATGAGCTCTGGAAACACCATATATTTT
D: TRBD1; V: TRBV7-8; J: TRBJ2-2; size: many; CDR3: CASSSGQGATGELFF; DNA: TGTGCCAGCAGCTCGGGACAGGGGGCGACCGGGGAGCTGTTTTTT
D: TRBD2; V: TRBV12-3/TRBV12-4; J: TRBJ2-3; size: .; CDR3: CASSFPGLADPGTDTQYF; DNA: TGTGCCAGCAGTTTCCCGGGACTAGCGGACCCAGGCACAGATACGCAGTATTTT
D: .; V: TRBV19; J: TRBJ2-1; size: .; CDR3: CASSIKSGGPGGEQFF; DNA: TGTGCCAGTAGTATCAAGTCGGGAGGGCCAGGGGGTGAGCAGTTCTTC
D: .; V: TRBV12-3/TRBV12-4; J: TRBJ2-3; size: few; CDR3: CASRVRTDTQYF; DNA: TGTGCCAGCAGAGTGCGCACAGATACGCAGTATTTT
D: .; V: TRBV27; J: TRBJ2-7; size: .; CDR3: CASSSTFRGSYEQYF; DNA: TGTGCCAGCAGTTCTACGTTTAGGGGGTCCTACGAGCAGTACTTC
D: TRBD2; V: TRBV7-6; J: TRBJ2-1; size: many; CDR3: CASSRIWTSGRAMSEQFF; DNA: TGTGCCAGCAGCAGGATCTGGACTAGCGGGAGGGCCATGTCTGAGCAGTTCTTC
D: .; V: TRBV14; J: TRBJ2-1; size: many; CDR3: CASSQDRSNGDEQFF; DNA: TGTGCCAGCAGCCAAGATCGTAGTAACGGGGATGAGCAGTTCTTC
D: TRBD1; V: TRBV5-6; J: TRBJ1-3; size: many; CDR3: CASSLRRGLGNTIYF; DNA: TGTGCCAGCAGCTTGAGAAGGGGGCTTGGAAACACCATATATTTT
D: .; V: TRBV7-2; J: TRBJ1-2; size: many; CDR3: CASSPPSLYGYTF; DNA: TGTGCCAGCAGCCCGCCCAGTCTCTATGGCTACACCTTC
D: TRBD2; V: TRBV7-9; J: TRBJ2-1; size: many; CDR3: CASSPGLAGGFYNEQFF; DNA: TGTGCCAGCAGCCCAGGACTAGCGGGGGGGTTCTACAATGAGCAGTTCTTC
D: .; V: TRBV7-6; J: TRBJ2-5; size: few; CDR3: CASSLASMAETQYF; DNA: TGTGCCAGCAGCTTAGCATCTATGGCCGAGACCCAGTACTTC
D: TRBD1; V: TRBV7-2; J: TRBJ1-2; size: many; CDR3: CASSLAQTGFAYGYTF; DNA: TGTGCCAGCAGCTTGGCTCAGACAGGGTTCGCCTATGGCTACACCTTC
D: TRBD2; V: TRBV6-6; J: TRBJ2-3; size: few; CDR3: CASKGVAGIDTQYF; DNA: TGTGCCAGCAAAGGGGTAGCGGGAATAGATACGCAGTATTTT
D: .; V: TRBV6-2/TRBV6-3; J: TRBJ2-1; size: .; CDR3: CASLSMYNEQFF; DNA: TGTGCCAGCCTTAGCATGTACAATGAGCAGTTCTTC
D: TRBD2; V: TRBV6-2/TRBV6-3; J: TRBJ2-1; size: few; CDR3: CASSDLAGGPYNEQFF; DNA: TGTGCCAGCAGCGATCTAGCGGGGGGGCCATACAATGAGCAGTTCTTC
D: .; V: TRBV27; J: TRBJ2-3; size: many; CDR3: CASRPQGRTDTQYF; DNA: TGTGCCAGCAGACCACAGGGTCGGACAGATACGCAGTATTTT
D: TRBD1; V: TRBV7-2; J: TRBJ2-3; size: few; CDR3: CASSGTGGSTDTQYF; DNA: TGTGCCAGCAGCGGGACAGGGGGAAGCACAGATACGCAGTATTTT
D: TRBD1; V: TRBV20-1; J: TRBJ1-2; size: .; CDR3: CSARDNRGNYGYTF; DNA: TGCAGTGCTAGAGATAACAGGGGGAACTATGGCTACACCTTC
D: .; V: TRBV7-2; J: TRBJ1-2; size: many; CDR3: CASSLQVNYGYTF; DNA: TGTGCCAGCAGCTTACAGGTCAACTATGGCTACACCTTC
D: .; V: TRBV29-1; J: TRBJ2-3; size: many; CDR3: CSVEGVGASTDTQYF; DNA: TGCAGCGTTGAAGGTGTGGGGGCTAGCACAGATACGCAGTATTTT
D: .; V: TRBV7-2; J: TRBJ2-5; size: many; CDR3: CASSLLAGQETQYF; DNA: TGTGCCAGCAGCTTACTGGCAGGGCAAGAGACCCAGTACTTC
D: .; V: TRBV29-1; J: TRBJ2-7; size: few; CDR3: CSVASDSYEQYF; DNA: TGCAGCGTTGCATCAGACTCCTACGAGCAGTACTTC